These 10 T cell receptor beta chains share one sample of origin, sequenced in a study of beta chain features in type 1 diabetes. The investigators reverse transcribed all of the isolated RNA, so they sequenced expressed TCRB transcripts. Some clones are missing from TCRdb's copy, which holds only in-frame ones; the method was immunoSEQ multiplex PCR. The data hold about 900,000 clones, with about a sixth observed a single time. The sample comprised naive CD4+ T cells from blood. Every receptor here comes from a young woman in good health.

Only a few counts were recorded for this clone. The rearrangement links TRBV19 to TRBJ1-5; no clear D gene. In germline, CDR1 is LNHDA, CDR2 SQIVND (reference sequence). The CDR3 has 14 residues. With 4 bases removed from V and 0 bases from J, the gap between germline ends came to 7 bases. In DNA form, the CDR3 reads TGTGCCAGTAGTAACGGCTATAGCAATCAGCCCCAGCATTTT. Translated: CASSNGYSNQPQHF. The whole variable domain, filled in from reference TRBV19 and TRBJ1-5, reads DGGITQSPKYLFRKEGQNVTLSCEQNLNHDAMYWYRQDPGQGLRLIYYSQIVNDFQKGDIAEGYSVSREKKESFPLTVTSAQKNPTAFYLCASSNGYSNQPQHFGDGTRLSIL.

This clone has only a few counts. J is TRBJ2-3 and V is TRBV6-5; weak D call: TRBD1 (5 bases). This CDR3 has 15 residues. Germline lookup yields CDR1 MNHEY and CDR2 SVGAGI. V lost 0 bases, J lost 5 bases, and 12 bases lay in between. CDR3 in amino acids: CASSYSKGAVDTQYF. CDR3 DNA: TGTGCCAGCAGTTACTCGAAAGGGGCGGTAGATACGCAGTATTTT.

This clone came up a few times. This chain joins TRBV28 and TRBJ2-6; a possible D gene is TRBD1 (6 bases). The germline gives CDR1 MDHEN, CDR2 SYDVKM. Trimming removed 5 bases from V and 2 bases from J, with 10 bases in between. The CDR3 consists of 15 residues. CDR3 in amino acids: CASSHGDTGANVLTF. CDR3 DNA sequence: TGTGCCAGCAGTCATGGGGACACTGGGGCCAACGTCCTGACTTTC.

This sequence joins TRBV4-3 and TRBJ2-2; D uncertain. Per germline, CDR1 LGHNA and CDR2 YSLEER. Trimming left V 4 bases short and J 6 bases short, with 9 bases between. This CDR3 region has 13 residues. CDR3 coding DNA: TGCGCCAGCAGCCTGTGGACGGCCGGGGAGCTGTTTTTT. Amino acid sequence: CASSLWTAGELFF.

The chain has TRBV27 and TRBJ2-5; 8 bases match TRBD2. Trimming removed 5 bases from V and 5 bases from J; junction bases left unmatched: 4. The CDR3 covers 13 residues. Germline assignment: CDR1 MNHEY and CDR2 SMNVEV (reference sequence). CDR3 nucleotide sequence: TGTGCCAGCAGTGCGGGGGGCGAGGAGACCCAGTACTTC. Protein product: CASSAGGEETQYF.

This chain uses TRBV29-1 with TRBJ2-3; D is unclear. Trimming pared 6 bases from V and 5 bases from J, leaving 15 bases between. Germline-derived CDR1 and CDR2 are SQVTM and ANQGSEA. The length of the CDR3 is 13 residues. CDR3 region: CSVNNGIEDTQYF. DNA for the CDR3: TGCAGCGTGAATAACGGTATTGAAGATACGCAGTATTTT.

The chain joins TRBV19 to TRBJ1-1; D uncertain. The V end lost 6 bases, the J end lost 9 bases, and 20 bases lay between the germline ends. This CDR3 comprises 14 residues. The germline gives CDR1 LNHDA, CDR2 SQIVND (reference sequence). For the CDR3, the DNA is TGTGCCAGTAGCGATCGGCGGCAGGCGATGAAAGCTTTCTTT. It codes for CASSDRRQAMKAFF.

This clone appeared a few times. The chain combines TRBV9 with TRBJ1-2; TRBD1 matches at 8 bases. Germline V lookup: CDR1 SGDLS, CDR2 YYNGEE. Unmatched junction bases numbered 9, after V lost 0 bases and J lost 8 bases. This CDR3 is 15 amino acids long. The chain's CDR3 is CASSVDYRGSWGYTF. For the CDR3, the DNA is TGTGCCAGCAGCGTAGACTACAGGGGGTCTTGGGGCTACACCTTC.

This clone was seen more than once but under ten times. This chain connects TRBV27 to TRBJ2-1, with 14 bases fitting TRBD2. Germline V gene lookup returns CDR1 MNHEY and CDR2 SMNVEV (reference sequence). V shed 0 bases, J shed 7 bases, and the junction held 5 bases outside the gene matches. The CDR3 is made up of 17 amino acids. The CDR3 region is CASSLSPGTSGRNEQFF. CDR3 bases: TGTGCCAGCAGTTTATCCCCCGGGACTAGCGGGAGAAATGAGCAGTTCTTC.

The rearrangement joins TRBV6-6 to TRBJ2-7, with D unclear. V was clipped by 7 bases and J by 7 bases, with 11 bases between them. CDR3 size: 11 residues. Per the germline V gene, CDR1 is MNHNY and CDR2 is SVGAGI (reference sequence). CDR3 sequence: CASTWVGEQYF. The CDR3 DNA sequence: TGTGCCAGCACCTGGGTGGGGGAGCAGTACTTC.